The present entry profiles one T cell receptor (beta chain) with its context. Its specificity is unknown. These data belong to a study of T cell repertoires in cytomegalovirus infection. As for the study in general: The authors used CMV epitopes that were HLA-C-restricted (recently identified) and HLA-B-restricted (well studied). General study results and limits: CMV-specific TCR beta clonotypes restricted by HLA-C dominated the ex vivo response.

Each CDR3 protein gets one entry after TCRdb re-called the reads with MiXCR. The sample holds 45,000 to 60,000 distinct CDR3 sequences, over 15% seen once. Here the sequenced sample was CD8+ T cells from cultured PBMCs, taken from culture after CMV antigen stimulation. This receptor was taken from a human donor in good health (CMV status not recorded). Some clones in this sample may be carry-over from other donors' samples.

CDR3 sequence (DNA): TGTGCCAGCAGCCAAGAGCGAACGCAGTCCTACGAGCAGTACTTC. Amino acid sequence: CASSQERTQSYEQYF. The chain employs TRBV4-2 and TRBJ2-7; no clear D gene. Germline CDR1 LGHNA, CDR2 YNFKEQ. There are 15 residues in the CDR3. V gave up 0 bases and J gave up 1 base, with 10 bases separating them.